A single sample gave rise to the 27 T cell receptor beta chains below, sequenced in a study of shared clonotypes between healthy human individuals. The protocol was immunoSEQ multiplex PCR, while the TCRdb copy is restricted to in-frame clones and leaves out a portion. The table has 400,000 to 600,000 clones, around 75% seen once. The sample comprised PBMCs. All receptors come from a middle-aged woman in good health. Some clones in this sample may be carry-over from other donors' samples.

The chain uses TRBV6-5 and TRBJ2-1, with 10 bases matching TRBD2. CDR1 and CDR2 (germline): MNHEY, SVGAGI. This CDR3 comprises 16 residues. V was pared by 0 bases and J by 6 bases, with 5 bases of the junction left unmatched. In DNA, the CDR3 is TGTGCCAGCAGTTACTCGCGGCTAGCGGGAGCCAATGAGCAGTTCTTC. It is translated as CASSYSRLAGANEQFF.

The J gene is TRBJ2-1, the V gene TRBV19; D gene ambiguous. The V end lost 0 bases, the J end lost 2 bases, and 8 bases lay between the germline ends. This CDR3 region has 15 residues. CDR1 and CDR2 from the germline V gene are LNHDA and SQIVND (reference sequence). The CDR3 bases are TGTGCCAGTAGTATAGACCCAGAACCCTACAATGAGCAGTTCTTC. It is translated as CASSIDPEPYNEQFF.

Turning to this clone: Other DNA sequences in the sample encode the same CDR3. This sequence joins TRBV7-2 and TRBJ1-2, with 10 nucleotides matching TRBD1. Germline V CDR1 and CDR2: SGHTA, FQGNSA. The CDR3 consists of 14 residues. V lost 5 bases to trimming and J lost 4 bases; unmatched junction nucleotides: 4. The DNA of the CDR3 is TGTGCCAGCAGCCTCGGACAGGGGGGCTATGGCTACACCTTC. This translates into CASSLGQGGYGYTF.

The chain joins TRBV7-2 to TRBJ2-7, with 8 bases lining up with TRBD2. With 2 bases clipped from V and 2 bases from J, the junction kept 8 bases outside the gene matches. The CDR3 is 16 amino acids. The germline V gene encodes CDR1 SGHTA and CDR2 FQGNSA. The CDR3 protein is CASSLHGGRKTYEQYF. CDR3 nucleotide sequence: TGTGCCAGCAGCTTACATGGCGGGAGGAAAACCTACGAGCAGTACTTC.

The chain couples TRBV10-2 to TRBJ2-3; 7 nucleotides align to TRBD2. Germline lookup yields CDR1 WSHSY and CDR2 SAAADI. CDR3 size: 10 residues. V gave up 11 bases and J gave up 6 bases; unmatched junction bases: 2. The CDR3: CASGGDTQYF. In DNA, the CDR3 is TGCGCCTCCGGGGGGGATACGCAGTATTTT.

DNA for the CDR3: TGTGCCAGCACCATATTGGTAGGCACTGAAGCTTTCTTT. Its protein product is CASTILVGTEAFF. The chain employs TRBV7-8 and TRBJ1-1; D gene uncertain. In germline, CDR1 is SGHVS, CDR2 FQNEAQ. CDR3 length: 13 residues. V lost 7 bases and J lost 4, with 13 bases in between.

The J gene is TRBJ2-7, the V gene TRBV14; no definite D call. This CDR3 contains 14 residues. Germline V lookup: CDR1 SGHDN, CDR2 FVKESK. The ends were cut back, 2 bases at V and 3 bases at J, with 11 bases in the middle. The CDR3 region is CASSQSSRYYEQYF. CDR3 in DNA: TGTGCCAGCAGCCAATCAAGCCGGTACTACGAGCAGTACTTC.

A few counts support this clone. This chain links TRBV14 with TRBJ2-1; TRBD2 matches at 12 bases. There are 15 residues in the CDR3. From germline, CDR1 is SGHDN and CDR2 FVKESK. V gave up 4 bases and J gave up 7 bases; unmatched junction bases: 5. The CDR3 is CASSPGTSGWNEQFF. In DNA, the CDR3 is TGTGCCAGCAGCCCCGGGACTAGCGGGTGGAATGAGCAGTTCTTC. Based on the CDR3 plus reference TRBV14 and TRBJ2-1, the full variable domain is EAGVTQFPSHSVIEKGQTVTLRCDPISGHDNLYWYRRVMGKEIKFLLHFVKESKQDESGMPNNRFLAERTGGTYSTLKVQPAELEDSGVYFCASSPGTSGWNEQFFGPGTRLTVL.

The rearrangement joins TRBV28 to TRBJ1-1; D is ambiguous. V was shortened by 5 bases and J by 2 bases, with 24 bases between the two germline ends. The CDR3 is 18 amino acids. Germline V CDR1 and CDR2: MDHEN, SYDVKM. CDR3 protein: CASSRYKGGRRENTEAFF. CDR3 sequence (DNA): TGTGCCAGCAGTAGATACAAGGGCGGGAGGCGGGAAAACACTGAAGCTTTCTTT.

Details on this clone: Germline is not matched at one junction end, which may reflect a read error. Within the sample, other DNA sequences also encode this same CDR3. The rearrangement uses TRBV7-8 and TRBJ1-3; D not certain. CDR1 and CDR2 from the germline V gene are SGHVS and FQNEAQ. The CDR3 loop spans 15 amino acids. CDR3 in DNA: TGTGCTAGCAGCTCGTCATCAATTATTGGAAACACCATATATTTT. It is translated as CASSSSSIIGNTIYF.

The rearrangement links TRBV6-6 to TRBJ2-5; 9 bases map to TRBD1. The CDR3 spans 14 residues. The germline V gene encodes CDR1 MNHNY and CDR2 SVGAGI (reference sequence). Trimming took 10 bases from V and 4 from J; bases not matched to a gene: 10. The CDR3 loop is CATRDRVVSETQYF. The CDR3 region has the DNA TGTGCCACCAGGGACAGGGTTGTTTCAGAGACCCAGTACTTC.

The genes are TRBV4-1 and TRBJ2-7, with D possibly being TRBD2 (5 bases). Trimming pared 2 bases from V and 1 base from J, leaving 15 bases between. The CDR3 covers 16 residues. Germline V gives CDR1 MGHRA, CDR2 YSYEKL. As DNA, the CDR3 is TGCGCCAGCAGCCAATTCTTCGGAGGCTTGTCCTACGAGCAGTACTTC. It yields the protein CASSQFFGGLSYEQYF.

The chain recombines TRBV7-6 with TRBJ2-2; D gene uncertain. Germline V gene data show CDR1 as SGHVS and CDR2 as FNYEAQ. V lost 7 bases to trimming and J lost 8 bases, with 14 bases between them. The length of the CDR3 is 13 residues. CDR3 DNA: TGTGCCAGCACCCTAGGCCCCAGGGGGGAGCTGTTTTTT. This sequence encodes CASTLGPRGELFF.

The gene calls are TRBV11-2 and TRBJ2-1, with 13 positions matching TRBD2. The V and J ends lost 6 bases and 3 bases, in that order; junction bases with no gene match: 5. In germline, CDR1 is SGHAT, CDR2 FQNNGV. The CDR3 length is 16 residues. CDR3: CASSPTSGRVYNEQFF. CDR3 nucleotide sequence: TGTGCCAGCAGTCCTACTAGCGGGAGGGTCTACAATGAGCAGTTCTTC.

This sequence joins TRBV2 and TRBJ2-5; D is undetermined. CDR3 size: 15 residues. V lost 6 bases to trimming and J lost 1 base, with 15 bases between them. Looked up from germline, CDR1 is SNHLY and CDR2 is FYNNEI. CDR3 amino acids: CASSKRANLQETQYF. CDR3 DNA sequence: TGTGCCAGCAGCAAAAGGGCTAACCTCCAAGAGACCCAGTACTTC.

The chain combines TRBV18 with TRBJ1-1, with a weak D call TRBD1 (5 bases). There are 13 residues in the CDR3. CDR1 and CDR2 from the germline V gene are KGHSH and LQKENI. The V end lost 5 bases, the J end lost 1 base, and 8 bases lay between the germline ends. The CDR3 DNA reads TGTGCCAGCTCAGGGACCCAGAACACTGAAGCTTTCTTT. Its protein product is CASSGTQNTEAFF.

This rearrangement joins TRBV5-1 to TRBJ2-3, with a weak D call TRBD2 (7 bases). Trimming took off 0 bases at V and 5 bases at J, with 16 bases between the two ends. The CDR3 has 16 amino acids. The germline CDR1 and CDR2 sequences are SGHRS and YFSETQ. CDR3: CASSLAGGLQLDTQYF. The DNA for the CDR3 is TGCGCCAGCAGCTTGGCCGGGGGGCTTCAGCTAGATACGCAGTATTTT.

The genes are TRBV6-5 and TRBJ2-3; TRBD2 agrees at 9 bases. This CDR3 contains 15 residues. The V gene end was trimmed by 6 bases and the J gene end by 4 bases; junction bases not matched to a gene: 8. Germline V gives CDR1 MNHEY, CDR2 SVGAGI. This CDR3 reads CASRPPVAGADTQYF. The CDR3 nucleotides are TGTGCCAGCAGACCCCCAGTAGCGGGAGCAGATACGCAGTATTTT.

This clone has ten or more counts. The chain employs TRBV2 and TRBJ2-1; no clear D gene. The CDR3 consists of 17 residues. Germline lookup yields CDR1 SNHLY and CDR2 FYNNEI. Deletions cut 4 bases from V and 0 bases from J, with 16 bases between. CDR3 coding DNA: TGTGCCAGCAGTGGATTTGAGACACCGAGCTCCTACAATGAGCAGTTCTTC. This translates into CASSGFETPSSYNEQFF. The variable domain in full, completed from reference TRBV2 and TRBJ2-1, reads EPEVTQTPSHQVTQMGQEVILRCVPISNHLYFYWYRQILGQKVEFLVSFYNNEISEKSEIFDDQFSVERPDGSNFTLKIRSTKLEDSAMYFCASSGFETPSSYNEQFFGPGTRLTVL.

CDR3 residues: CSVQLGAVSYEQYF. The DNA of the CDR3 is TGCAGCGTTCAACTGGGGGCGGTCTCCTACGAGCAGTACTTC. The V gene is TRBV29-1, the J gene TRBJ2-7; D perhaps matches TRBD1 (6 bases). Germline V gives CDR1 SQVTM, CDR2 ANQGSEA. CDR3 length equals 14 residues. V lost 5 bases and J lost 0, with 14 bases in between.

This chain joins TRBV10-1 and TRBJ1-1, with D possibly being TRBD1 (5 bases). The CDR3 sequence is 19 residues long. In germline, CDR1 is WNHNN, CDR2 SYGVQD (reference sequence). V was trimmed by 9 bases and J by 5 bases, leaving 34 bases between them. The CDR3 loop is CARIPFETSPGMIKTEAFF. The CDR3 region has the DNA TGCGCCAGGATCCCCTTTGAAACGAGTCCAGGGATGATAAAAACTGAAGCTTTCTTT.

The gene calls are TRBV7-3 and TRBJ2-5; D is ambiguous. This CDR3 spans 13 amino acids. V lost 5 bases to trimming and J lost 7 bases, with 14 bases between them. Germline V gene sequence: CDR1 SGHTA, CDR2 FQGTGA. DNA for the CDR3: TGTGCCAGCAGCCGGACCCCCTCAGGGACCCAGTACTTC. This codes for CASSRTPSGTQYF.

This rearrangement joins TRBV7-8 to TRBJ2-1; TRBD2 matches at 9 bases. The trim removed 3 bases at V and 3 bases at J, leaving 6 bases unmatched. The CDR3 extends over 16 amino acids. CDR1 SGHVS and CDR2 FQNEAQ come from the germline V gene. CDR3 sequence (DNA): TGTGCCAGCAGCTTTCAGGGCGGGAGGGGCTACAATGAGCAGTTCTTC. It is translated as CASSFQGGRGYNEQFF.

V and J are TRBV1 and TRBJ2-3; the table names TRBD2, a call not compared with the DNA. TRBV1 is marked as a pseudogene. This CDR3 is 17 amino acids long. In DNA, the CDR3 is TGCACCAGCAGCCAGACCGGGACTAGGGTCGGGACAGATACGCAGTATTTT. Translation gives CTSSQTGTRVGTDTQYF.

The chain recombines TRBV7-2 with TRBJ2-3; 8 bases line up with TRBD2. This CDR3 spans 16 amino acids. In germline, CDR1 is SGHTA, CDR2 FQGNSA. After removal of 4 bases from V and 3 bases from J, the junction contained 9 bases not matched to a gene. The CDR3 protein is CASSSRVSGTTDTQYF. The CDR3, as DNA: TGTGCCAGCAGCTCTCGGGTTAGCGGGACTACAGATACGCAGTATTTT. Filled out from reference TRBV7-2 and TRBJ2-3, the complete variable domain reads GAGVSQSPSNKVTEKGKDVELRCDPISGHTALYWYRQSLGQGLEFLIYFQGNSAPDKSGLPSDRFSAERTGGSVSTLTIQRTQQEDSAVYLCASSSRVSGTTDTQYFGPGTRLTVL.

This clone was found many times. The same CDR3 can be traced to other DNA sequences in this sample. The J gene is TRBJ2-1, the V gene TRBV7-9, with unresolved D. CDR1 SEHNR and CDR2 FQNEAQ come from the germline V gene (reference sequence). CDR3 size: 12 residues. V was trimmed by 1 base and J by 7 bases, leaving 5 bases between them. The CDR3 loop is CASSLDVNEQFF. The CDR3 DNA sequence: TGTGCCAGCAGCTTAGACGTAAATGAGCAGTTCTTC.

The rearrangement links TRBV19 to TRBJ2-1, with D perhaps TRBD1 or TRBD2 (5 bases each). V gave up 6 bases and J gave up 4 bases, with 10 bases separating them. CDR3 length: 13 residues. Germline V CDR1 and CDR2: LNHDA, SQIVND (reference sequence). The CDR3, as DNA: TGTGCCAGTAGCCAGCGGACATACAATGAGCAGTTCTTC. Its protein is CASSQRTYNEQFF.